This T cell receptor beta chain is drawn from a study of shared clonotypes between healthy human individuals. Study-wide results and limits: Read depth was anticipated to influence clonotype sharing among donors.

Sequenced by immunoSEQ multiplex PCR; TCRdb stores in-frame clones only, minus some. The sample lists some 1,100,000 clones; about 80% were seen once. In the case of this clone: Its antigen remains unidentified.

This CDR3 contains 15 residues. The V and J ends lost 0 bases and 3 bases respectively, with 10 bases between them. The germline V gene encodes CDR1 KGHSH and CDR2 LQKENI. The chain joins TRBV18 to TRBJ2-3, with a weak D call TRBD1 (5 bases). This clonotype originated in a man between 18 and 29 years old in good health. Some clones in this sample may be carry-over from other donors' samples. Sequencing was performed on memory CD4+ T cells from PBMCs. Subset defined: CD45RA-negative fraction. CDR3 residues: CASSPPGRHTDTQYF. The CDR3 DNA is TGTGCCAGCTCACCACCGGGGCGGCATACAGATACGCAGTATTTT.